The present TCR beta chain was sequenced within a study of shared clonotypes between healthy human individuals. This clone has just a few counts. The V and J ends lost 3 bases and 4 bases respectively, with 15 bases between them. The CDR3 is 14 amino acids. CDR1 and CDR2 from the germline V gene are GTSNPN and SVGIG (reference sequence). Sequenced by immunoSEQ multiplex PCR; TCRdb stores in-frame clones only, minus some. The sample gives hundreds of thousands of clones, over 65% of which show up once; approximately 1.7% is in the top ten. The TCR comes from a woman aged 25 to 39 in good health. The sequencing sample was made of memory CD4+ T cells sorted from blood. The subset: CD45RA-negative fraction. The chain links TRBV30 to TRBJ2-5; D uncertain. CDR3 sequence: CAWRGNGPSETQYF. The CDR3 coding sequence is TGTGCCTGGAGGGGAAACGGCCCCTCAGAGACCCAGTACTTC.